A selection of T cell receptor beta chains follows, all from one sample in a study of shared clonotypes between healthy human individuals. TCRdb's copy holds only in-frame clones and misses some; the assay was immunoSEQ multiplex PCR. The sample includes 2 million to 2.5 million clones, about 95% of them seen just once. The specimen sequenced was naive CD8+ T cells sorted from blood. These receptors were taken from a man in his late teens or twenties in good health. CDR3s include the opening cysteine and the closing phenylalanine or tryptophan. The order of the fields is CDR3 length, D gene, J gene, V gene, clone size, CDR3 DNA, CDR3 protein. The D gene is left open where the match is weak. Clone size appears in some rows only: once, few, many, or a class for an expanded clone.

cdr3_length: 17; d_call: -; j_call: TRBJ1-5; v_call: TRBV2; clone_size: once; cdr3_nt: TGTGCCAGCAGTGAAGCGCTTGTCCAGTATGGCAATCAGCCCCAGCATTTT; cdr3_aa: CASSEALVQYGNQPQHF
cdr3_length: 15; d_call: TRBD1; j_call: TRBJ1-2; v_call: TRBV10-3; clone_size: -; cdr3_nt: TGTGCCATCAGTGAAACGGGACAGGTAATAGCTGGCTACACCTTC; cdr3_aa: CAISETGQVIAGYTF
cdr3_length: 14; d_call: -; j_call: TRBJ2-7; v_call: TRBV27; clone_size: -; cdr3_nt: TGTGCCAGCAGTTTAACGGGGAGGTACTACGAGCAGTACTTC; cdr3_aa: CASSLTGRYYEQYF
cdr3_length: 13; d_call: TRBD1; j_call: TRBJ2-5; v_call: TRBV5-1; clone_size: -; cdr3_nt: TGCGCCAGCAGCACCGGGACAGGAGAGACCCAGTACTTC; cdr3_aa: CASSTGTGETQYF
cdr3_length: 13; d_call: TRBD2; j_call: TRBJ2-7; v_call: TRBV9; clone_size: -; cdr3_nt: TGTGCCAGCAGCCTGACTAGCGGGAGGGAGCAGTACTTC; cdr3_aa: CASSLTSGREQYF
cdr3_length: 18; d_call: -; j_call: TRBJ2-4; v_call: TRBV2; clone_size: -; cdr3_nt: TGTGCCAGCAGCAATCCCCGGAGTGGTTTCCTAGCCAAAAACATTCAGTACTTC; cdr3_aa: CASSNPRSGFLAKNIQYF
cdr3_length: 15; d_call: TRBD2; j_call: TRBJ2-7; v_call: TRBV5-1; clone_size: -; cdr3_nt: TGCGCCAGCAGCCGAATAGCGGGATCCTATGACGAGCAGTACTTC; cdr3_aa: CASSRIAGSYDEQYF
cdr3_length: 13; d_call: TRBD1; j_call: TRBJ1-6; v_call: TRBV27; clone_size: -; cdr3_nt: TGTGCCAGTGGGACAGGGTGGACTTCACCCCTCCACTTT; cdr3_aa: CASGTGWTSPLHF
cdr3_length: 13; d_call: -; j_call: TRBJ2-7; v_call: TRBV7-8; clone_size: once; cdr3_nt: TGTGCCAGCAGCCCCGTGGGGTCCTACGAGCAGTACTTC; cdr3_aa: CASSPVGSYEQYF
cdr3_length: 14; d_call: -; j_call: TRBJ2-7; v_call: TRBV18; clone_size: -; cdr3_nt: TGTGCCAGCTCACAGCTAGCCGGAGACTACGAGCAGTACTTC; cdr3_aa: CASSQLAGDYEQYF
cdr3_length: 14; d_call: -; j_call: TRBJ2-7; v_call: TRBV28; clone_size: -; cdr3_nt: TGTGCCAGCAGTTATACAGGGTTCTCCTACGAGCAGTACTTC; cdr3_aa: CASSYTGFSYEQYF
cdr3_length: 15; d_call: TRBD1; j_call: TRBJ1-3; v_call: TRBV5-4; clone_size: once; cdr3_nt: TGTGCCAGCAGCTTCAGAGGGACAGGCGGAAACACCATATATTTT; cdr3_aa: CASSFRGTGGNTIYF
cdr3_length: 14; d_call: -; j_call: TRBJ1-1; v_call: TRBV19; clone_size: -; cdr3_nt: TGTGCCAGTAGCCCGGGACATATGAACACTGAAGCTTTCTTT; cdr3_aa: CASSPGHMNTEAFF
cdr3_length: 14; d_call: TRBD1; j_call: TRBJ2-7; v_call: TRBV7-9; clone_size: -; cdr3_nt: TGTGCCAGCAGCTGGGGACAGGGGGGCTACGAGCAGTACTTC; cdr3_aa: CASSWGQGGYEQYF
cdr3_length: 14; d_call: -; j_call: TRBJ2-7; v_call: TRBV27; clone_size: -; cdr3_nt: TGTGCCAGCAGTTTAGGCGGGCCCACCTACGAGCAGTACTTC; cdr3_aa: CASSLGGPTYEQYF
cdr3_length: 14; d_call: TRBD1; j_call: TRBJ2-5; v_call: TRBV7-9; clone_size: -; cdr3_nt: TGTGCCAGCAGCCCCTGGGACAGAGAAGAGACCCAGTACTTC; cdr3_aa: CASSPWDREETQYF
cdr3_length: 17; d_call: TRBD2; j_call: TRBJ2-3; v_call: TRBV4-1; clone_size: -; cdr3_nt: TGCGCCAGCAGCCAAGATTTTAGCGGGGGGGGCACAGATACGCAGTATTTT; cdr3_aa: CASSQDFSGGGTDTQYF
cdr3_length: 17; d_call: TRBD2; j_call: TRBJ2-3; v_call: TRBV4-3; clone_size: -; cdr3_nt: TGCGCCAGCAGCCAAGATTCAGCGGGAGGGATCTCAGATACGCAGTATTTT; cdr3_aa: CASSQDSAGGISDTQYF
cdr3_length: 13; d_call: -; j_call: TRBJ2-5; v_call: TRBV6-1; clone_size: -; cdr3_nt: TGTGCCAGCAGTCCCCCTACCCAAGAGACCCAGTACTTC; cdr3_aa: CASSPPTQETQYF
cdr3_length: 15; d_call: -; j_call: TRBJ2-1; v_call: TRBV11-3; clone_size: -; cdr3_nt: TGTGCCAGCAGCGCCGCAGCCCGGGGGTACAATGAGCAGTTCTTC; cdr3_aa: CASSAAARGYNEQFF
cdr3_length: 14; d_call: TRBD2; j_call: TRBJ2-7; v_call: TRBV4-1; clone_size: once; cdr3_nt: TGCGCCAGCAGCCAAGCGGGGGGGGCTTACGAGCAGTACTTC; cdr3_aa: CASSQAGGAYEQYF
cdr3_length: 14; d_call: TRBD1; j_call: TRBJ2-7; v_call: TRBV11-1; clone_size: -; cdr3_nt: TGTGCCAGCAGCCCTAGACAGGGATACTACGAGCAGTACTTC; cdr3_aa: CASSPRQGYYEQYF
cdr3_length: 15; d_call: -; j_call: TRBJ2-3; v_call: TRBV14; clone_size: -; cdr3_nt: TGTGCCAGCAGCCAACGAGGACCCACAATGGATACGCAGTATTTT; cdr3_aa: CASSQRGPTMDTQYF
cdr3_length: 14; d_call: -; j_call: TRBJ1-6; v_call: TRBV30; clone_size: once; cdr3_nt: TGTGCCTGGAGTGAGGGGCAGGGAAGTTCACCCCTCCACTTT; cdr3_aa: CAWSEGQGSSPLHF
cdr3_length: 14; d_call: TRBD1; j_call: TRBJ2-5; v_call: TRBV29-1; clone_size: -; cdr3_nt: TGCAGCGGGGACAGGGGAGTGGACCAAGAGACCCAGTACTTC; cdr3_aa: CSGDRGVDQETQYF
cdr3_length: 14; d_call: TRBD1; j_call: TRBJ1-1; v_call: TRBV28; clone_size: once; cdr3_nt: TGTGCCAGCAGTGGGGGACAGGGGCCAACTGAAGCTTTCTTT; cdr3_aa: CASSGGQGPTEAFF
cdr3_length: 17; d_call: -; j_call: TRBJ2-2; v_call: TRBV19; clone_size: -; cdr3_nt: TGTGCCAGTAGTATTACCATTCCCAGCGGAGTGACCGGGGAGCTGTTTTTT; cdr3_aa: CASSITIPSGVTGELFF
cdr3_length: 15; d_call: -; j_call: TRBJ2-5; v_call: TRBV27; clone_size: -; cdr3_nt: TGTGCCAGCAGTTTATCAGGGGGAGAGCAAGAGACCCAGTACTTC; cdr3_aa: CASSLSGGEQETQYF
cdr3_length: 14; d_call: -; j_call: TRBJ1-3; v_call: TRBV27; clone_size: -; cdr3_nt: TGTGCCAGCAGTTTCCTAGGCTCTGGAAACACCATATATTTT; cdr3_aa: CASSFLGSGNTIYF
cdr3_length: 12; d_call: -; j_call: TRBJ2-4; v_call: TRBV28; clone_size: -; cdr3_nt: TGTGCCAGCACCACTAAACCCGGTATTCAGTACTTC; cdr3_aa: CASTTKPGIQYF
cdr3_length: 14; d_call: -; j_call: TRBJ2-1; v_call: TRBV6-5; clone_size: -; cdr3_nt: TGTGCCAGCAGTATACAGGGACCCTACAATGAGCAGTTCTTC; cdr3_aa: CASSIQGPYNEQFF
cdr3_length: 14; d_call: -; j_call: TRBJ1-1; v_call: TRBV9; clone_size: -; cdr3_nt: TGTGCCAGCAGCGTAGCGTCAGGGAACACTGAAGCTTTCTTT; cdr3_aa: CASSVASGNTEAFF